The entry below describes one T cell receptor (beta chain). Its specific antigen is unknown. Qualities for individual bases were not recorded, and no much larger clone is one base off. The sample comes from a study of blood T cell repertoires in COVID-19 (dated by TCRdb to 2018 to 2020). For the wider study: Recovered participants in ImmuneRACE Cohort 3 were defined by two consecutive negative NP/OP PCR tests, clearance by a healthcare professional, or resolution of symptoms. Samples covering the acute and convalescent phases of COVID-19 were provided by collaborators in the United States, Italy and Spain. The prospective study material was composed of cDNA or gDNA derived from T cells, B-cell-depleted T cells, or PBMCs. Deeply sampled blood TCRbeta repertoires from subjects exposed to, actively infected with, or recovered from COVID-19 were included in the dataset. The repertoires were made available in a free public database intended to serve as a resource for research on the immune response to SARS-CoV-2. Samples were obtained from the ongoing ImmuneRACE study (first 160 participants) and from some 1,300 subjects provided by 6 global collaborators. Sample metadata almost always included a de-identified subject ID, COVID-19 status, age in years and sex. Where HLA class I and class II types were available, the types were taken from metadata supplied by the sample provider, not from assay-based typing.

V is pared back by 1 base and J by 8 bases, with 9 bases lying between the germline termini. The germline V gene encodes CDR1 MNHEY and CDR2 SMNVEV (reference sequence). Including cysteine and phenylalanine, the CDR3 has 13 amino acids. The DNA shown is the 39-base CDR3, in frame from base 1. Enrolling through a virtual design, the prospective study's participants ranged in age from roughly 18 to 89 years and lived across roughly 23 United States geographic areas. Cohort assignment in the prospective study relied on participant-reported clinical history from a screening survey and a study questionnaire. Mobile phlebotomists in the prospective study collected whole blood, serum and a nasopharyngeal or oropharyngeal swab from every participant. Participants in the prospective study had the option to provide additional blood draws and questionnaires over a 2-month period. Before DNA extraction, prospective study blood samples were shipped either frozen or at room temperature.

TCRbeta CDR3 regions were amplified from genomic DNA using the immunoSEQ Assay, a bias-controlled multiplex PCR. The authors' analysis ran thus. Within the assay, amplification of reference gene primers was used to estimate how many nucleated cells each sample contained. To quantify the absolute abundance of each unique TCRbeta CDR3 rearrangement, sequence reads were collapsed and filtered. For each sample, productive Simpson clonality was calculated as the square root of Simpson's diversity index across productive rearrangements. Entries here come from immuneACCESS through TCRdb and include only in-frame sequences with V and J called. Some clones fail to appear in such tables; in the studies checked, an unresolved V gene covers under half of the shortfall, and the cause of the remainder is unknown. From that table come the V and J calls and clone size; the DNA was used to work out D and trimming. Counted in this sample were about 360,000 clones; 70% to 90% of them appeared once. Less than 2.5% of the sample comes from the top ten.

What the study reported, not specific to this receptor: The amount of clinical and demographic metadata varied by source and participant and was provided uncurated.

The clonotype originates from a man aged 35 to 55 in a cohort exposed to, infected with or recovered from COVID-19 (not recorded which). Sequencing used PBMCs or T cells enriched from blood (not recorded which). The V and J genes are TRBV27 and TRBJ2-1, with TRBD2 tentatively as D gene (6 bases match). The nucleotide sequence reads TGTGCCAGCAGTTTATGGGAGGCCGATGAGCAGTTCTTC. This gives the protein CASSLWEADEQFF.